The clone carrying this TCR beta chain was detected a few times. Its antigen is not known. The sample is drawn from a study of beta chain features in type 1 diabetes. Study-level results: The cDNA sequencing approach could over-represent high-TCR-expressing cells. Significant though moderate, a shortening of TCRB CDR3s appeared in all four CD4+ subsets of Type 1 diabetes patients.

The investigators reverse transcribed all of the isolated RNA, so they sequenced expressed TCRB transcripts. The method was immunoSEQ multiplex PCR; TCRdb's version includes in-frame clones alone and lacks a portion of them. The repertoire consists of about 650,000 clones, with around 11% occurring once and the leading ten covering 0.09% to 0.15%. V was pared by 5 bases and J by 6 bases, with 7 bases of the junction left unmatched. Germline loops: CDR1 SGHTA, CDR2 FQGNSA. The CDR3 has 14 amino acids. Material for sequencing was naive CD4+ T cells from blood. The TCR was taken from a man aged 25-45 years with type 1 diabetes. The genes are TRBV7-2 and TRBJ2-5; 9 positions agree with TRBD1. CDR3 sequence reads: CASSPGTGPKTQYF. The CDR3 nucleotides read TGTGCCAGCAGCCCCGGGACAGGGCCTAAGACCCAGTACTTC.